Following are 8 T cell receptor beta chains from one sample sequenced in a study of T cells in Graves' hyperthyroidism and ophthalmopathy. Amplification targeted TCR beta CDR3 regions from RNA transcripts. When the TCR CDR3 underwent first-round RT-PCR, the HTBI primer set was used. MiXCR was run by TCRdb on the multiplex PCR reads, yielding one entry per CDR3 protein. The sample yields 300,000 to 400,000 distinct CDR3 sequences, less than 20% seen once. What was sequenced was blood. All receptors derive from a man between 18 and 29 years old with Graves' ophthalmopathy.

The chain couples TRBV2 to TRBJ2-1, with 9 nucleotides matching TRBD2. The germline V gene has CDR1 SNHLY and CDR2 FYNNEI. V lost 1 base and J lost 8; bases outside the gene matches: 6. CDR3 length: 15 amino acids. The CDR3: CASSEGSGSIYEQFF. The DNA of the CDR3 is TGTGCCAGCAGTGAAGGTAGCGGGAGCATCTATGAGCAGTTCTTC.

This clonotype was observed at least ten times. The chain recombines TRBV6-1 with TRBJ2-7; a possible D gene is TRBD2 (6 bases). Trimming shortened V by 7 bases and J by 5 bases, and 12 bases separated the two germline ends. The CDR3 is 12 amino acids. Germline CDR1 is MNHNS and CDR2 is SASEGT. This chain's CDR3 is CASTRGIDEQYF. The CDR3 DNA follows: TGTGCCAGCACTCGGGGGATCGACGAGCAGTACTTC.

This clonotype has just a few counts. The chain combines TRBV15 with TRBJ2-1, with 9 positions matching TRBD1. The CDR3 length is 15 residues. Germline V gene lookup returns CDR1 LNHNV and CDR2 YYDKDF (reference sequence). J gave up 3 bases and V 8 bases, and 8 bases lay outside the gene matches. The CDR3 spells CATRFMTGGYNEQFF. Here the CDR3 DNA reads TGTGCCACCCGTTTTATGACAGGGGGCTACAATGAGCAGTTCTTC.

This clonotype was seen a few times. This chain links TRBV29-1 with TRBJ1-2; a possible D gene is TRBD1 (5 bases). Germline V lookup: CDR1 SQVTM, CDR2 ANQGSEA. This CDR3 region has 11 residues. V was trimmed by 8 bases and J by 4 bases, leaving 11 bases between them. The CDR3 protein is CSTRGIYGYTF. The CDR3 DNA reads TGCAGCACTAGGGGCATCTATGGCTACACCTTC. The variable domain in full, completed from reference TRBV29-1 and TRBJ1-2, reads SAVISQKPSRDICQRGTSLTIQCQVDSQVTMMFWYRQQPGQSLTLIATANQGSEATYESGFVIDKFPISRPNLTFSTLTVSNMSPEDSSIYLCSTRGIYGYTFGSGTRLTVV.

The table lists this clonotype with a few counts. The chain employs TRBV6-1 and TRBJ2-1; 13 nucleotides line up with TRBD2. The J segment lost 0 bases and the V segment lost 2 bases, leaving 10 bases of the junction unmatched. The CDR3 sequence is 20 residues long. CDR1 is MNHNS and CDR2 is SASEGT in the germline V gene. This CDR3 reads CASSETSGGALFSSYNEQFF. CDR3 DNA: TGTGCCAGCAGTGAAACTAGCGGGGGGGCCCTTTTTAGCTCCTACAATGAGCAGTTCTTC.

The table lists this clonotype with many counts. The CDR3 sequence is CASSFGGQGGITEAFF. Here the CDR3 DNA reads TGTGCCAGCAGTTTCGGGGGACAGGGCGGGATCACTGAAGCTTTCTTT. The chain employs TRBV28 and TRBJ1-1, with 9 bases fitting TRBD1. J lost 4 bases, V lost 3 bases, and 9 bases had no gene match. Germline CDR1 and CDR2: MDHEN and SYDVKM. The CDR3 runs 16 residues.

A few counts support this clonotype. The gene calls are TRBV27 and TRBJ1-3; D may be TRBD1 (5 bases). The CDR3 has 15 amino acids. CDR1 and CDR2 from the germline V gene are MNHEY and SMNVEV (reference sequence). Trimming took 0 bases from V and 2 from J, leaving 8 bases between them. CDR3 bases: TGTGCCAGCAGTTTATCGCAGGGCCCTGGAAACACCATATATTTT. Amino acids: CASSLSQGPGNTIYF.

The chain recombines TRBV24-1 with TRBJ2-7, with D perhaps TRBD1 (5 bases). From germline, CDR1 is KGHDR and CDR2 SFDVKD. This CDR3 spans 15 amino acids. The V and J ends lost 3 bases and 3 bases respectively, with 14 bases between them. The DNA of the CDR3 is TGTGCCACCAGTGATCCCAGAAGGGGTAACTACGAGCAGTACTTC. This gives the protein CATSDPRRGNYEQYF.